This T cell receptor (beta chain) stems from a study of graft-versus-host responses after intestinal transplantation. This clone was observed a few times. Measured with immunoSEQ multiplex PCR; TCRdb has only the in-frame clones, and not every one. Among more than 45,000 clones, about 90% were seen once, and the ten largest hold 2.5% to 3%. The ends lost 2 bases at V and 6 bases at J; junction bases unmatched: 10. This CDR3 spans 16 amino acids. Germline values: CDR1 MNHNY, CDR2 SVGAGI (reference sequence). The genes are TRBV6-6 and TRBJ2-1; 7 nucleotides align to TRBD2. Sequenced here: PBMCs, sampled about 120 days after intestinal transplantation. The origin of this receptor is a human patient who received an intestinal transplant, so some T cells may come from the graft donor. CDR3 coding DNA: TGTGCCAGCAGTTACGCACTGACTAGCTGGGGCAATGAGCAGTTCTTC. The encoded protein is CASSYALTSWGNEQFF.